Sequencing of this T cell receptor (beta chain) was carried out in a study of T cells in Graves' hyperthyroidism and ophthalmopathy. Findings and limits, study-wide: Before onset, by a median of approximately 6.8 months, the model predicted ophthalmopathy.

Remarks on this clonotype: Its matching antigen is unknown.

PBMCs stemmed from 10 ml fresh peripheral blood. Trimming at V came to 5 bases and at J to 1 base, leaving 5 bases not matched to a gene. CDR3 length: 16 amino acids. The germline gives CDR1 SGHTA, CDR2 FQGNSA. There were TCR beta CDR3 regions amplified from RNA transcripts. HTBI primers were used for first-round RT-PCR of the TCR CDR3. One entry per CDR3 protein, called by TCRdb with MiXCR from the multiplex PCR reads. The sample holds some 490,000 distinct CDR3 sequences; about 15% are singletons and the top ten take over 25%. The sequencing input was blood. The chain joins TRBV7-2 to TRBJ2-1; 10 nucleotides line up with TRBD2. This receptor was taken from a woman aged 25-40 years with Graves' ophthalmopathy. The CDR3 loop is CASSKAGGPSYNEQFF. The CDR3 nucleotides are TGTGCCAGCAGCAAAGCGGGAGGGCCGTCCTACAATGAGCAGTTCTTC. The entire variable domain, with the rest obtained from reference TRBV7-2 and TRBJ2-1, is as follows: GAGVSQSPSNKVTEKGKDVELRCDPISGHTALYWYRQSLGQGLEFLIYFQGNSAPDKSGLPSDRFSAERTGGSVSTLTIQRTQQEDSAVYLCASSKAGGPSYNEQFFGPGTRLTVL.